One and the same sample provided the 32 T cell receptor beta chains below, sequenced in a study of blood T cell repertoires in COVID-19. Data came from immunoSEQ multiplex PCR; TCRdb stores just in-frame clones and leaves some out. The sample lists about 210,000 clones, 70% to 90% seen once, with approximately 8% in the top ten. Specimen: peripheral blood. The receptor source for this set is a woman in her fifties or sixties with active or convalescent COVID-19.

The gene calls are TRBV5-1 and TRBJ1-1; no reliable D call. Trimming took 0 bases from V and 4 from J, leaving 16 bases between them. From germline, CDR1 is SGHRS and CDR2 YFSETQ. The CDR3 runs 16 residues. In DNA, the CDR3 is TGCGCCAGCAGCTTGGGGTCCCGGGGAGGTAGCACTGAAGCTTTCTTT. Encoded protein: CASSLGSRGGSTEAFF.

J is TRBJ2-2 and V is TRBV7-3; D is undetermined. The CDR3 is 15 amino acids. The V end was cut by 3 bases, the J end by 6 bases, with 14 bases between. The germline V gene has CDR1 SGHTA and CDR2 FQGTGA. CDR3 in DNA: TGTGCCAGCAGCTTGGGCTCGATGGTTTCCGGGGAGCTGTTTTTT. Amino acids: CASSLGSMVSGELFF.

The chain employs TRBV28 and TRBJ2-5; 11 positions agree with TRBD1. The CDR3 has 15 residues. V was clipped by 6 bases and J by 5 bases; unmatched bases: 8. The V gene's germline CDR1 is MDHEN and CDR2 SYDVKM. The chain's CDR3 is CASSWDRGFRETQYF. Written as DNA, the CDR3 is TGTGCCAGCAGCTGGGACAGGGGGTTTCGGGAGACCCAGTACTTC.

A single count supports this clone. V gene TRBV5-6 combines with J gene TRBJ2-6, with 9 positions matching TRBD1. The CDR3 has 18 amino acids. V was pared by 3 bases and J by 1 base, with 8 bases of the junction left unmatched. The germline V gene encodes CDR1 SGHDT and CDR2 YYEEEE. The DNA for the CDR3 is TGTGCCAGCAGCTCCACCGGGACAGGGCGTTCTGGGGCCAACGTCCTGACTTTC. Its translation is CASSSTGTGRSGANVLTF.

This clone was seen once. The V and J genes are TRBV6-1 and TRBJ2-7, with 10 bases matching TRBD2. Germline CDR1 MNHNS, CDR2 SASEGT. The ends lost 2 bases at V and 3 bases at J; junction bases unmatched: 7. The CDR3 has 16 residues. CDR3 protein: CASSEHESGRGYEQYF. DNA for the CDR3: TGTGCCAGCAGTGAACACGAAAGCGGGAGGGGCTACGAGCAGTACTTC.

V usage is TRBV5-4 and J usage is TRBJ1-3; tentatively, D is TRBD1 (6 bases). Looked up from germline, CDR1 is SGHNT and CDR2 is YYREEE (reference sequence). This CDR3 contains 17 residues. The V end was cut by 4 bases, the J end by 0 bases, with 17 bases between. The CDR3 nucleotides read TGTGCCAGCAGCACAGGACCACAGGGCCGCTCTGGAAACACCATATATTTT. This gives the protein CASSTGPQGRSGNTIYF. Variable domain in full (rest from reference TRBV5-4 and TRBJ1-3): ETGVTQSPTHLIKTRGQQVTLRCSSQSGHNTVSWYQQALGQGPQFIFQYYREEENGRGNFPPRFSGLQFPNYSSELNVNALELDDSALYLCASSTGPQGRSGNTIYFGEGSWLTVV.

This clone is a singleton in its sample. The chain is built from TRBV7-2 and TRBJ1-6; TRBD1 matches 9 bases. J was trimmed by 9 bases and V by 1 base; bases with no gene match: 7. Germline V gives CDR1 SGHTA, CDR2 FQGNSA. This CDR3 contains 16 residues. CDR3 coding DNA: TGTGCCAGCAGCTTAGTGGACAGGGGTCGGGGTTCACCCCTCCACTTT. As protein: CASSLVDRGRGSPLHF.

The chain uses TRBV9 and TRBJ2-1; D remains unclear. The CDR3 totals 13 residues. The germline CDR1 and CDR2 sequences are SGDLS and YYNGEE. The V gene lost 1 base and the J gene lost 4 bases, with 6 bases spanning the gap. The CDR3 loop is CASSVSVYNEQFF. DNA for the CDR3: TGTGCCAGCAGCGTATCGGTTTACAATGAGCAGTTCTTC.

Turning to this clone: This specimen includes other DNA sequences encoding the same CDR3. CDR3: CASSGTGGGGEKLFF. CDR3 bases: TGCGCCAGCAGCGGAACAGGGGGCGGGGGTGAAAAACTGTTTTTT. The chain links TRBV5-1 to TRBJ1-4; 9 bases map to TRBD1. Germline CDR1 and CDR2: SGHRS and YFSETQ. The CDR3 runs to 15 residues. Trimming cost V 4 bases and J 7 bases; bases outside gene matches: 8.

This chain uses TRBV2 with TRBJ2-2, with 7 nucleotides matching TRBD2. Per the germline V gene, CDR1 is SNHLY and CDR2 is FYNNEI. Losses at the gene ends were 3 bases for V and 1 base for J; bases not matched to a gene: 2. This CDR3 spans 15 amino acids. This chain's CDR3 is CASSEVAGNTGELFF. CDR3 DNA: TGTGCCAGCAGTGAGGTAGCGGGGAACACCGGGGAGCTGTTTTTT. Full variable domain (missing parts from reference TRBV2 and TRBJ2-2): EPEVTQTPSHQVTQMGQEVILRCVPISNHLYFYWYRQILGQKVEFLVSFYNNEISEKSEIFDDQFSVERPDGSNFTLKIRSTKLEDSAMYFCASSEVAGNTGELFFGEGSRLTVL.

The V and J genes are TRBV5-1 and TRBJ2-7; 16 nucleotides agree with TRBD2. Germline V lookup: CDR1 SGHRS, CDR2 YFSETQ. Losses at the gene ends were 5 bases for V and 3 bases for J; bases not matched to a gene: 2. The CDR3 loop spans 15 amino acids. The CDR3 is CASRGLAGGSYEQYF. The CDR3 region has the DNA TGCGCCAGCAGGGGACTAGCGGGAGGGAGCTACGAGCAGTACTTC.

The CDR3 region has the DNA TGCGCCAGCAGTGAGTCAGCGGGGTCCGGGGAGCTGTTTTTT. The encoded protein is CASSESAGSGELFF. The rearrangement joins TRBV10-1 to TRBJ2-2, with 7 bases that match TRBD2. Unmatched junction bases numbered 1, after V lost 0 bases and J lost 6 bases. From germline, CDR1 is WNHNN and CDR2 SYGVQD (reference sequence). CDR3 length equals 14 residues.

The rearrangement links TRBV18 to TRBJ2-3; 7 nucleotides match TRBD1. V trimming: 3 bases; J trimming: 4 bases; junction bases outside the gene matches: 7. The CDR3 spans 15 residues. The germline gives CDR1 KGHSH, CDR2 LQKENI. The CDR3 coding sequence is TGTGCCAGCTCACCCCTGAGGCAGGGGGCAGATACGCAGTATTTT. It translates to CASSPLRQGADTQYF.

The CDR3 nucleotides read TGTGCCAGCAGAGTTTCGGGGGATCTAGAGACCCAGTACTTC. It specifies CASRVSGDLETQYF. The genes are TRBV3-1 (or the pseudogene TRBV3-2) and TRBJ2-5, with D possibly being TRBD2 (6 bases). The CDR3 contains 14 residues. Germline V gene sequence: CDR1 LGHDT, CDR2 YNNKEL (reference sequence). Trimming left V 6 bases short and J 4 bases short, with 15 bases between.

The rearrangement links TRBV7-6 to TRBJ2-7; 7 nucleotides agree with TRBD1. The CDR3 is 18 residues long. The V gene's germline CDR1 is SGHVS and CDR2 FNYEAQ. Unmatched junction bases numbered 14, after V lost 0 bases and J lost 3 bases. The CDR3 nucleotides read TGTGCCAGCAGCTTAGCAGGGGGCTCCTTCGTAGCAGGCTACGAGCAGTACTTC. Translated, it gives CASSLAGGSFVAGYEQYF. The full variable domain, its missing parts supplied by reference TRBV7-6 and TRBJ2-7, is GAGVSQSPRYKVTKRGQDVALRCDPISGHVSLYWYRQALGQGPEFLTYFNYEAQQDKSGLPNDRFSAERPEGSISTLTIQRTEQRDSAMYRCASSLAGGSFVAGYEQYFGPGTRLTVT.

The chain links TRBV3-1 (or the pseudogene TRBV3-2) to TRBJ1-5, with D unresolved. The V end lost 4 bases, the J end lost 5 bases, and 12 bases lay between the germline ends. The CDR3 is 14 amino acids. The germline gives CDR1 LGHDT, CDR2 YNNKEL (reference sequence). The CDR3 region is CASSPGFGDQPQHF. CDR3 DNA sequence: TGTGCCAGCAGCCCGGGTTTCGGGGATCAGCCCCAGCATTTT.

The chain recombines TRBV5-4 with TRBJ2-5, with a weak D call TRBD1 (5 bases). CDR3 length: 14 residues. Germline-derived CDR1 and CDR2 are SGHNT and YYREEE (reference sequence). Trimming shortened V by 0 bases and J by 4 bases, and 10 bases separated the two germline ends. The CDR3, as DNA: TGTGCCAGCAGCTTGGAGGGGCCTGGAGAGACCCAGTACTTC. It specifies CASSLEGPGETQYF.

This clone came up a few times. CDR3 in DNA: TGTGCCAGCAGCTCCGGGACTAAGGTGGAGACCCAGTACTTC. Protein product: CASSSGTKVETQYF. The chain carries TRBV11-2 and TRBJ2-5; 7 bases agree with TRBD2. The CDR3 covers 14 residues. V trimming: 4 bases; J trimming: 5 bases; junction bases outside the gene matches: 7. Looked up from germline, CDR1 is SGHAT and CDR2 is FQNNGV.

The gene calls are TRBV6-4 and TRBJ2-1, with 14 bases matching TRBD2. Trimming removed 5 bases from V and 9 bases from J; junction bases left unmatched: 12. In germline, CDR1 is MRHNA, CDR2 SNTAGT. The CDR3 consists of 17 residues. The CDR3 sequence: CASSYDPGLAGAGEQFF. The CDR3 DNA reads as TGTGCCAGCAGTTACGACCCGGGACTAGCGGGGGCGGGTGAGCAGTTCTTC.

The chain couples TRBV18 to TRBJ2-2; D is unclear. The CDR3 covers 15 residues. The germline V gene encodes CDR1 KGHSH and CDR2 LQKENI. Trimming removed 0 bases from V and 1 base from J, with 6 bases in between. CDR3 sequence reads: CASSPPPQNTGELFF. The CDR3 region has the DNA TGTGCCAGCTCACCACCCCCCCAGAACACCGGGGAGCTGTTTTTT.

The rearrangement joins TRBV5-1 to TRBJ1-2, with 7 bases that match TRBD1. Germline V gives CDR1 SGHRS, CDR2 YFSETQ. The CDR3 is made up of 13 amino acids. The junction had 3 bases not matched to a gene; V was cut back by 3 bases and J by 4 bases. The CDR3 sequence: CASSSTGTYGYTF. CDR3 nucleotide sequence: TGCGCCAGCAGCTCGACAGGGACCTATGGCTACACCTTC.

The V call is TRBV6-5, the J call TRBJ2-1, with a weak D call TRBD1 (6 bases). The V and J ends lost 6 bases and 6 bases respectively, with 15 bases between them. The CDR3 is made up of 14 amino acids. The V gene's germline CDR1 is MNHEY and CDR2 SVGAGI. This CDR3 reads CASSREGETNEQFF. CDR3 DNA sequence: TGTGCCAGCAGCCGAGAGGGGGAGACCAATGAGCAGTTCTTC.

V and J are TRBV7-8 and TRBJ2-1; D possibly corresponds to TRBD1 (6 bases). With 3 bases removed from V and 2 bases from J, the gap between germline ends came to 11 bases. The CDR3 is made up of 15 amino acids. Germline CDR1 reads SGHVS; CDR2 reads FQNEAQ. DNA for the CDR3: TGTGCCAGCAGCTTCCGGGACAAACCCTACAATGAGCAGTTCTTC. Translation gives CASSFRDKPYNEQFF.

This chain joins TRBV18 and TRBJ2-5; 8 nucleotides agree with TRBD2. The CDR3 spans 15 residues. Germline loops: CDR1 KGHSH, CDR2 LQKENI. Germline trimming cut 3 bases from V and 5 bases from J; bases unmatched to any gene: 8. CDR3 sequence (DNA): TGTGCCAGCTCACCGCCGAGCGGGAGCTACGAGACCCAGTACTTC. Translating gives CASSPPSGSYETQYF. The complete variable domain, with remaining parts taken from reference TRBV18 and TRBJ2-5, reads NAGVMQNPRHLVRRRGQEARLRCSPMKGHSHVYWYRQLPEEGLKFMVYLQKENIIDESGMPKERFSAEFPKEGPSILRIQQVVRGDSAAYFCASSPPSGSYETQYFGPGTRLLVL.

This chain joins TRBV7-6 and TRBJ2-3; D is perhaps TRBD2 (5 bases). Trimming cost V 5 bases and J 6 bases, with 18 bases left between them. CDR1 and CDR2 (germline): SGHVS, FNYEAQ. There are 15 residues in the CDR3. CDR3 in DNA: TGTGCCAGCAGCGCCGGGGAAGGTACGAAGGATACGCAGTATTTT. Amino acid sequence: CASSAGEGTKDTQYF. Drawing the rest from reference TRBV7-6 and TRBJ2-3, the complete variable domain is GAGVSQSPRYKVTKRGQDVALRCDPISGHVSLYWYRQALGQGPEFLTYFNYEAQQDKSGLPNDRFSAERPEGSISTLTIQRTEQRDSAMYRCASSAGEGTKDTQYFGPGTRLTVL.

CDR3 sequence: CASSLGHTIYF. In DNA, the CDR3 is TGTGCCAGCAGTTTAGGGCACACCATATATTTT. The V call is TRBV28, the J call TRBJ1-3; D is unclear. Germline values: CDR1 MDHEN, CDR2 SYDVKM. The CDR3 runs to 11 residues. Trimming removed 2 bases from V and 8 bases from J, with 4 bases in between.

This rearrangement joins TRBV15 to TRBJ2-7; a possible D gene is TRBD2 (7 bases). Trimming left V 5 bases short and J 2 bases short, with 19 bases between. The CDR3 sequence is 16 residues long. Per germline, CDR1 LNHNV and CDR2 YYDKDF (reference sequence). Here the CDR3 reads CATSPTGRGSTYEQYF. The CDR3 DNA reads as TGTGCCACCAGCCCAACAGGGAGGGGGAGCACCTACGAGCAGTACTTC. Supplemented by reference TRBV15 and TRBJ2-7, the full variable domain reads DAMVIQNPRYQVTQFGKPVTLSCSQTLNHNVMYWYQQKSSQAPKLLFHYYDKDFNNEADTPDNFQSRRPNTSFCFLDIRSPGLGDTAMYLCATSPTGRGSTYEQYFGPGTRLTVT.

The genes are TRBV4-2 and TRBJ2-1; 7 bases line up with TRBD2. V lost 0 bases and J lost 2; bases outside the gene matches: 4. CDR3 length equals 16 residues. The germline V gene has CDR1 LGHNA and CDR2 YNFKEQ. CDR3 coding DNA: TGTGCCAGCAGCCAAGAGGGCGGGAGAACCTACAATGAGCAGTTCTTC. Protein sequence: CASSQEGGRTYNEQFF.

This clone was recorded only once. This CDR3 reads CASSNPGQGSNTIYF. The CDR3 bases are TGTGCCAGCAGCAACCCGGGACAGGGTTCGAACACCATATATTTT. The gene calls are TRBV7-9 and TRBJ1-3; 9 positions agree with TRBD1. V shed 5 bases and J 7 bases; nucleotides not matched to a gene: 9. The CDR3 loop spans 15 amino acids. The germline V gene encodes CDR1 SEHNR and CDR2 FQNEAQ (reference sequence).

The chain links TRBV5-4 to TRBJ2-6; possibly TRBD1 for D (6 bases). Looked up from germline, CDR1 is SGHNT and CDR2 is YYREEE (reference sequence). The V end lost 4 bases, the J end lost 4 bases, and 18 bases lay between the germline ends. The CDR3 is 17 residues long. The DNA for the CDR3 is TGTGCCAGCAGCCCCCCCCGCGCAGGGGTGGGGGCCAACGTCCTGACTTTC. Its translation: CASSPPRAGVGANVLTF.

The chain joins TRBV18 to TRBJ2-7; D possibly corresponds to TRBD1 (6 bases). Deletions cut 2 bases from V and 4 bases from J, with 6 bases between. CDR1 and CDR2 from the germline V gene are KGHSH and LQKENI. CDR3 length: 12 residues. CDR3 amino acids: CASSPTGYEQYF. The CDR3 bases are TGTGCCAGCTCACCAACAGGGTACGAGCAGTACTTC.

The rearrangement joins TRBV10-3 to TRBJ2-2; TRBD2 is a possible D gene (6 bases). The germline V gene has CDR1 ENHRY and CDR2 SYGVKD. This CDR3 contains 16 residues. Between the trimmed V and J ends, which lost 1 base and 5 bases, there was a span of 14 bases. CDR3 in DNA: TGTGCCATCAGTGAGTACTGGGGAGGAGGGACCGGGGAGCTGTTTTTT. The encoded protein is CAISEYWGGGTGELFF.